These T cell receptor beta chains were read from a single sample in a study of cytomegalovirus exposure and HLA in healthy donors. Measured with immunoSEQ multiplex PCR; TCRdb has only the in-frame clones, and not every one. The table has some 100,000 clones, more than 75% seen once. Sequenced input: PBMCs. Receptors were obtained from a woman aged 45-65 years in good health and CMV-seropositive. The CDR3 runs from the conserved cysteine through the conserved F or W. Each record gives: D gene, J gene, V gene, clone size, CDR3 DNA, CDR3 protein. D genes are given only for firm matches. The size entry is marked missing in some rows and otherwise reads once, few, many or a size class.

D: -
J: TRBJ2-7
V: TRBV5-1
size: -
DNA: TGCGCCAGCAGCAGCCAAACAGGGATTTACGAGCAGTACTTC
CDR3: CASSSQTGIYEQYF

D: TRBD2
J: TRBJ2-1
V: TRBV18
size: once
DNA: TGTGCCAGCTCAGCGCTCCCTAGCGGGGGGCCCCATGAGCAGTTCTTC
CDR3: CASSALPSGGPHEQFF

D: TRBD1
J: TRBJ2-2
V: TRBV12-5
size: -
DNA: TGTGCTAGTGGTCCGACAGGGCCCGGGGAGCTGTTTTTT
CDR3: CASGPTGPGELFF

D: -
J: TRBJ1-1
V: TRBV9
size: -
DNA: TGTGCCAGCAGCGCCCGGGAGGGGATGAACACTGAAGCTTTCTTT
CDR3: CASSAREGMNTEAFF

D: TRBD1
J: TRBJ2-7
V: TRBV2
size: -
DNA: TGTGCCAGCGGGGGGGACAGGGGAACCTACGAGCAGTACTTC
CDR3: CASGGDRGTYEQYF

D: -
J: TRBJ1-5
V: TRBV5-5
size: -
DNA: TGTGCCAGCAGTGTGGGGGGGGGTGTTCTAACAATGGGTCAGCCCCAGCATTTT
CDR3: CASSVGGGVLTMGQPQHF

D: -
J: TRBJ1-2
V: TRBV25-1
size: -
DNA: TGTGCCAGCAGTGAAAGGCGGGGGTATGGCTACACCTTC
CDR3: CASSERRGYGYTF

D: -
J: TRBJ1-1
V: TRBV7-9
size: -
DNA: TGTGCCAGCAGCCCGTTAACGAGAACTGAAGCTTTCTTT
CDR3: CASSPLTRTEAFF

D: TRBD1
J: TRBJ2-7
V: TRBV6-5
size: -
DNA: TGTGCCAGCAGGGACAGGGGAGATTACGAGCAGTACTTC
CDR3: CASRDRGDYEQYF

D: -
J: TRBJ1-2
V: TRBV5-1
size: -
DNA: TGCGCCAGCAGCCCAATCCCGGACTATGGCTACACCTTC
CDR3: CASSPIPDYGYTF

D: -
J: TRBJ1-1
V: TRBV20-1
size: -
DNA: TGCAGTGCGAGCCCAGGCTCTGAAGCTTTCTTT
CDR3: CSASPGSEAFF

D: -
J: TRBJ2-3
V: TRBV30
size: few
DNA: TGTGCCTGGAGTCTCGGACTCGAAAGCACAGATACGCAGTATTTT
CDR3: CAWSLGLESTDTQYF

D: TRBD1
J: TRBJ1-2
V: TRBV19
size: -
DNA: TGTGCCAGTAGCGTATCCATCGGACAGGCCCCAGGGCATGGCTACACCTTC
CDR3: CASSVSIGQAPGHGYTF

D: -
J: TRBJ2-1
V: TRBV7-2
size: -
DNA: TGTGCCAGCAGCTTAGGATCGGGGGATGAGCAGTTCTTC
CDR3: CASSLGSGDEQFF